The rows below give T cell receptor beta chains drawn from one sample of a study of STAT5B mutations in CD4+ large granular lymphocyte leukemia. The method was immunoSEQ multiplex PCR; TCRdb's version includes in-frame clones alone and lacks a portion of them. The sample has about 50,000 clones; about 86% are singletons. Sequenced input: CD4+ T cells from blood buffy coats. Source of these receptors: a human donor in good health. The CDR3 runs from the conserved cysteine through the conserved F or W. The order of the fields is J gene, D gene, clone size, V gene, CDR3 protein, CDR3 DNA. D genes are given only for firm matches. Not every row has a clone size; where given, it reads once, few, many or a size class.

J: TRBJ1-3
D: TRBD1
size: .
V: TRBV6-5
CDR3: CASSYSTGDWGTIYF
DNA: TGTGCCAGCAGTTACTCGACAGGGGATTGGGGCACCATATATTTT

J: TRBJ2-7
D: TRBD2
size: .
V: TRBV29-1
CDR3: CSVAPGGYEQYF
DNA: TGCAGCGTCGCCCCGGGGGGGTACGAGCAGTACTTC

J: TRBJ1-2
D: TRBD1
size: .
V: TRBV10-3
CDR3: CAISESWQGVGYTF
DNA: TGTGCCATCAGTGAGTCTTGGCAGGGGGTAGGCTACACCTTC

J: TRBJ2-7
D: .
size: .
V: TRBV2
CDR3: CATKQDVDSYEQYF
DNA: TGTGCCACGAAACAAGATGTTGATTCCTACGAGCAGTACTTC

J: TRBJ2-7
D: .
size: once
V: TRBV6-1
CDR3: CASTAGTVSYEQYF
DNA: TGTGCCAGCACTGCGGGGACAGTCTCCTACGAGCAGTACTTC

J: TRBJ2-7
D: TRBD1
size: .
V: TRBV11-2
CDR3: CASSLGWGRGREQYF
DNA: TGTGCCAGCAGCTTAGGCTGGGGCAGGGGGCGAGAGCAGTACTTC

J: TRBJ1-1
D: TRBD1
size: few
V: TRBV7-9
CDR3: CASSPRQGPNTEAFF
DNA: TGTGCCAGCAGCCCCCGACAGGGTCCGAACACTGAAGCTTTCTTT

J: TRBJ1-6
D: TRBD1
size: .
V: TRBV7-6
CDR3: CASSLEQGAGALHF
DNA: TGTGCCAGCAGCTTAGAACAGGGGGCGGGCGCCCTCCACTTT

J: TRBJ1-3
D: .
size: few
V: TRBV9
CDR3: CASSVTASSGNTIYF
DNA: TGTGCCAGCAGCGTTACCGCTAGCTCTGGAAACACCATATATTTT

J: TRBJ2-1
D: .
size: .
V: TRBV4-1
CDR3: CASSQEGPRQEGNEQFF
DNA: TGCGCCAGCAGCCAAGAGGGCCCCAGACAGGAAGGCAACGAGCAGTTCTTC

J: TRBJ1-1
D: .
size: .
V: TRBV18
CDR3: CASSPQSARVGTEAFF
DNA: TGTGCCAGCTCACCACAGAGTGCCAGGGTGGGCACTGAAGCTTTCTTT

J: TRBJ2-7
D: TRBD2
size: .
V: TRBV5-1
CDR3: CASSSTSGSSYEQYF
DNA: TGCGCCAGCAGCTCGACTAGCGGGAGCTCCTACGAGCAGTACTTC

J: TRBJ1-2
D: .
size: .
V: TRBV12-2
CDR3: CASRLAPRQGVGYTF
DNA: TGTGCAAGTCGCTTAGCCCCCCGACAGGGGGTCGGCTACACCTTC

J: TRBJ1-3
D: .
size: .
V: TRBV12-5
CDR3: CASGLELGVNRVGNTIYF
DNA: TGTGCTAGTGGTTTGGAGTTAGGAGTCAACAGGGTCGGAAACACCATATATTTT

J: TRBJ2-2
D: .
size: .
V: TRBV30
CDR3: CAWSYLNTGELFF
DNA: TGTGCCTGGAGCTATCTGAACACCGGGGAGCTGTTTTTT

J: TRBJ2-1
D: TRBD2
size: once
V: TRBV11-3
CDR3: CASRHLAGEGNEQFF
DNA: TGTGCCAGCAGACATCTAGCGGGAGAGGGAAATGAGCAGTTCTTC

J: TRBJ2-4
D: TRBD1
size: .
V: TRBV5-4
CDR3: CASSVGPVGQEGIQYF
DNA: TGTGCCAGCAGCGTCGGCCCCGTGGGACAGGAGGGCATTCAGTACTTC

J: TRBJ2-7
D: TRBD2
size: .
V: TRBV11-2
CDR3: CASSKLAGEPYEQYF
DNA: TGTGCCAGCAGCAAACTAGCGGGTGAACCCTACGAGCAGTACTTC

J: TRBJ1-4
D: .
size: .
V: TRBV28
CDR3: CASNYGGQGNEKLFF
DNA: TGTGCCAGCAATTACGGGGGGCAGGGTAATGAAAAACTGTTTTTT

J: TRBJ1-2
D: TRBD1
size: once
V: TRBV28
CDR3: CASSTSQGALFGYTF
DNA: TGTGCCAGCAGTACTTCACAGGGGGCGCTTTTTGGCTACACCTTC

J: TRBJ2-5
D: TRBD2
size: .
V: TRBV5-1
CDR3: CASSLATSGRGETQYF
DNA: TGCGCCAGCAGCTTGGCAACTAGCGGGAGAGGGGAGACCCAGTACTTC

J: TRBJ2-5
D: .
size: .
V: TRBV15
CDR3: CATSREGKGFRETQYF
DNA: TGTGCCACCAGCAGAGAGGGGAAGGGGTTCCGAGAGACCCAGTACTTC

J: TRBJ2-7
D: TRBD2
size: .
V: TRBV5-6
CDR3: CASSLPGLAGSTRPYEQYF
DNA: TGTGCCAGCAGCTTGCCGGGACTAGCGGGATCAACCAGGCCCTACGAGCAGTACTTC

J: TRBJ2-1
D: TRBD1
size: .
V: TRBV6-4
CDR3: CASSDSKRTGDEQFF
DNA: TGTGCCAGCAGTGACTCGAAGCGGACAGGCGATGAGCAGTTCTTC

J: TRBJ2-5
D: .
size: once
V: TRBV28
CDR3: CASSSLRVRSQYF
DNA: TGTGCCAGCAGTTCCCTCAGAGTTCGATCCCAGTACTTC

J: TRBJ2-7
D: TRBD2
size: .
V: TRBV4-2
CDR3: CASSQEFGRAYEQYF
DNA: TGTGCCAGCAGCCAAGAGTTTGGGAGGGCCTACGAGCAGTACTTC

J: TRBJ1-2
D: TRBD1
size: .
V: TRBV27
CDR3: CASRRTGGNYGYTF
DNA: TGTGCCAGCCGTAGGACAGGGGGAAACTATGGCTACACCTTC

J: TRBJ2-1
D: .
size: .
V: TRBV11-3
CDR3: CASSLVALSEQFF
DNA: TGTGCCAGCAGCTTAGTGGCGCTATCTGAGCAGTTCTTC

J: TRBJ2-3
D: .
size: .
V: TRBV15
CDR3: CATSGGGDTTDTQYF
DNA: TGTGCCACCAGCGGGGGAGGGGACACCACAGATACGCAGTATTTT

J: TRBJ1-4
D: .
size: .
V: TRBV19
CDR3: CASSNRAVNEKLFF
DNA: TGTGCCAGTAGTAACAGGGCAGTTAATGAAAAACTGTTTTTT

J: TRBJ2-5
D: TRBD1
size: .
V: TRBV6-5
CDR3: CASSYRTGGQETQYF
DNA: TGTGCCAGCAGTTACCGGACAGGGGGCCAAGAGACCCAGTACTTC

J: TRBJ2-5
D: TRBD2
size: once
V: TRBV10-3
CDR3: CAQSAGGRETQYF
DNA: TGTGCCCAGTCAGCGGGAGGGCGAGAGACCCAGTACTTC

J: TRBJ1-5
D: .
size: few
V: TRBV6-1
CDR3: CASGRVGQPQHF
DNA: TGTGCCAGCGGGCGGGTGGGTCAGCCCCAGCATTTT

J: TRBJ1-1
D: .
size: once
V: TRBV5-1
CDR3: CASSLGTQNTEAFF
DNA: TGCGCCAGCAGCTTGGGGACACAGAACACTGAAGCTTTCTTT

J: TRBJ2-3
D: .
size: .
V: TRBV19
CDR3: CASRDQGTDTQYF
DNA: TGTGCCAGTAGGGATCAGGGTACAGATACGCAGTATTTT

J: TRBJ2-2
D: .
size: .
V: TRBV2
CDR3: CASIPGLTNTGELFF
DNA: TGTGCCAGCATCCCGGGACTGACAAACACCGGGGAGCTGTTTTTT

J: TRBJ2-1
D: .
size: .
V: TRBV4-2
CDR3: CASSQDNAGARFF
DNA: TGTGCCAGCAGCCAAGATAATGCGGGGGCCCGGTTCTTC

J: TRBJ1-5
D: TRBD1
size: few
V: TRBV2
CDR3: CASRRTGLSNQPQHF
DNA: TGTGCCAGCAGGCGGACAGGGTTAAGCAATCAGCCCCAGCATTTT

J: TRBJ2-2
D: .
size: .
V: TRBV19
CDR3: CASSIGSGRANGELFF
DNA: TGTGCCAGTAGTATAGGATCGGGCCGAGCTAACGGGGAGCTGTTTTTT

J: TRBJ2-3
D: .
size: .
V: TRBV9
CDR3: CASSVARGILDTQYF
DNA: TGTGCCAGCAGCGTAGCTAGGGGAATATTGGATACGCAGTATTTT

J: TRBJ1-1
D: TRBD1
size: .
V: TRBV5-1
CDR3: CASSLIGTGGTEVFF
DNA: TGCGCCAGCAGCTTAATTGGGACAGGGGGGACTGAAGTTTTCTTT

J: TRBJ1-4
D: .
size: once
V: TRBV30
CDR3: CAWSPRGSNEKLFF
DNA: TGTGCCTGGAGTCCCAGGGGCAGTAATGAAAAACTGTTTTTT

J: TRBJ1-2
D: .
size: .
V: TRBV10-3
CDR3: CAISESGDNYGYTF
DNA: TGTGCCATCAGTGAGTCGGGAGATAACTATGGCTACACCTTC

J: TRBJ1-5
D: TRBD1
size: .
V: TRBV2
CDR3: CASSEQGVGNQPQHF
DNA: TGTGCCAGCAGTGAGCAGGGGGTTGGCAATCAGCCCCAGCATTTT

J: TRBJ2-5
D: TRBD2
size: .
V: TRBV6-4
CDR3: CASSGGVAGQETQYF
DNA: TGTGCCAGCAGTGGGGGAGTAGCGGGGCAAGAGACCCAGTACTTC

J: TRBJ2-6
D: .
size: .
V: TRBV30
CDR3: CAWTDRGAGANVLTF
DNA: TGTGCCTGGACCGATCGGGGGGCCGGGGCCAACGTCCTGACTTTC

J: TRBJ2-7
D: .
size: once
V: TRBV7-8
CDR3: CASSLRSYEQYF
DNA: TGTGCCAGCAGCCTGAGGTCCTACGAGCAGTACTTC

J: TRBJ1-1
D: TRBD1
size: .
V: TRBV10-3
CDR3: CAISESQGAIEAFF
DNA: TGTGCCATCAGTGAGAGTCAGGGGGCAATTGAAGCTTTCTTT

J: TRBJ2-2
D: .
size: once
V: TRBV29-1
CDR3: CSVLGSKNGELFF
DNA: TGCAGCGTTCTCGGGAGTAAGAACGGGGAGCTGTTTTTT

J: TRBJ1-1
D: TRBD1
size: .
V: TRBV7-9
CDR3: CASSPRQGSNTEAFF
DNA: TGTGCCAGCAGCCCAAGACAGGGTTCGAACACTGAAGCTTTCTTT

J: TRBJ2-1
D: TRBD2
size: .
V: TRBV11-3
CDR3: CASSFSGRGSYNEQFF
DNA: TGTGCCAGCAGCTTTAGCGGGAGGGGATCCTACAATGAGCAGTTCTTC

J: TRBJ2-1
D: .
size: .
V: TRBV1
CDR3: CTSSQLAGADNEQFF
DNA: TGCACCAGCAGCCAACTAGCGGGAGCAGACAATGAGCAGTTCTTC

J: TRBJ2-5
D: TRBD2
size: .
V: TRBV19
CDR3: CASSPQTSLKKETQYF
DNA: TGTGCCAGTAGTCCCCAGACTAGCTTGAAGAAAGAGACCCAGTACTTC

J: TRBJ1-2
D: .
size: .
V: TRBV30
CDR3: CAWIIQTSYGYTF
DNA: TGTGCCTGGATAATCCAAACCTCCTATGGCTACACCTTC

J: TRBJ2-1
D: TRBD2
size: once
V: TRBV4-1
CDR3: CASSQDRAGGNNEQFF
DNA: TGCGCCAGCAGCCAAGATCGGGCGGGGGGGAACAATGAGCAGTTCTTC

J: TRBJ1-1
D: .
size: few
V: TRBV28
CDR3: CASSLRGQAFF
DNA: TGTGCCAGCAGTTTGCGGGGCCAAGCTTTCTTT

J: TRBJ1-2
D: TRBD1
size: few
V: TRBV6-4
CDR3: CASRVGQGYGYTF
DNA: TGTGCCAGCAGAGTCGGACAGGGCTATGGCTACACCTTC

J: TRBJ2-2
D: .
size: once
V: TRBV7-2
CDR3: CASSLVGGEVSGELFF
DNA: TGTGCCAGCAGCTTAGTCGGCGGGGAGGTTTCCGGGGAGCTGTTTTTT

J: TRBJ2-5
D: TRBD1
size: .
V: TRBV2
CDR3: CASKDRESSETQYF
DNA: TGTGCCAGCAAAGACAGGGAATCGAGTGAGACCCAGTACTTC